This T cell receptor (beta chain) was recorded in a study of blood T cells in healthy people across ages. The length of the CDR3 is 15 residues. Germline V CDR1 and CDR2: ENHRY, SYGVKD. V was cut by 6 bases and J by 3 bases, with 18 bases left in between. Alongside a J-beta primer mix, a sample-barcoded 5' primer served in a second PCR lasting about 7 to 11 cycles. MiXCR was run by TCRdb on the 5' RACE reads, yielding one entry per CDR3 protein. Of about 1,500,000 distinct CDR3 sequences in the sample, 40% to 50% were seen once. The chain is built from TRBV10-3 and TRBJ2-7, with D perhaps TRBD2 (6 bases). The TCR was taken from a woman younger than 30 in good health. The sample comprised blood. CDR3 protein: CAIRGNSGMYYEQYF. The CDR3 DNA reads as TGTGCCATCAGGGGTAATAGCGGCATGTACTACGAGCAGTACTTC.